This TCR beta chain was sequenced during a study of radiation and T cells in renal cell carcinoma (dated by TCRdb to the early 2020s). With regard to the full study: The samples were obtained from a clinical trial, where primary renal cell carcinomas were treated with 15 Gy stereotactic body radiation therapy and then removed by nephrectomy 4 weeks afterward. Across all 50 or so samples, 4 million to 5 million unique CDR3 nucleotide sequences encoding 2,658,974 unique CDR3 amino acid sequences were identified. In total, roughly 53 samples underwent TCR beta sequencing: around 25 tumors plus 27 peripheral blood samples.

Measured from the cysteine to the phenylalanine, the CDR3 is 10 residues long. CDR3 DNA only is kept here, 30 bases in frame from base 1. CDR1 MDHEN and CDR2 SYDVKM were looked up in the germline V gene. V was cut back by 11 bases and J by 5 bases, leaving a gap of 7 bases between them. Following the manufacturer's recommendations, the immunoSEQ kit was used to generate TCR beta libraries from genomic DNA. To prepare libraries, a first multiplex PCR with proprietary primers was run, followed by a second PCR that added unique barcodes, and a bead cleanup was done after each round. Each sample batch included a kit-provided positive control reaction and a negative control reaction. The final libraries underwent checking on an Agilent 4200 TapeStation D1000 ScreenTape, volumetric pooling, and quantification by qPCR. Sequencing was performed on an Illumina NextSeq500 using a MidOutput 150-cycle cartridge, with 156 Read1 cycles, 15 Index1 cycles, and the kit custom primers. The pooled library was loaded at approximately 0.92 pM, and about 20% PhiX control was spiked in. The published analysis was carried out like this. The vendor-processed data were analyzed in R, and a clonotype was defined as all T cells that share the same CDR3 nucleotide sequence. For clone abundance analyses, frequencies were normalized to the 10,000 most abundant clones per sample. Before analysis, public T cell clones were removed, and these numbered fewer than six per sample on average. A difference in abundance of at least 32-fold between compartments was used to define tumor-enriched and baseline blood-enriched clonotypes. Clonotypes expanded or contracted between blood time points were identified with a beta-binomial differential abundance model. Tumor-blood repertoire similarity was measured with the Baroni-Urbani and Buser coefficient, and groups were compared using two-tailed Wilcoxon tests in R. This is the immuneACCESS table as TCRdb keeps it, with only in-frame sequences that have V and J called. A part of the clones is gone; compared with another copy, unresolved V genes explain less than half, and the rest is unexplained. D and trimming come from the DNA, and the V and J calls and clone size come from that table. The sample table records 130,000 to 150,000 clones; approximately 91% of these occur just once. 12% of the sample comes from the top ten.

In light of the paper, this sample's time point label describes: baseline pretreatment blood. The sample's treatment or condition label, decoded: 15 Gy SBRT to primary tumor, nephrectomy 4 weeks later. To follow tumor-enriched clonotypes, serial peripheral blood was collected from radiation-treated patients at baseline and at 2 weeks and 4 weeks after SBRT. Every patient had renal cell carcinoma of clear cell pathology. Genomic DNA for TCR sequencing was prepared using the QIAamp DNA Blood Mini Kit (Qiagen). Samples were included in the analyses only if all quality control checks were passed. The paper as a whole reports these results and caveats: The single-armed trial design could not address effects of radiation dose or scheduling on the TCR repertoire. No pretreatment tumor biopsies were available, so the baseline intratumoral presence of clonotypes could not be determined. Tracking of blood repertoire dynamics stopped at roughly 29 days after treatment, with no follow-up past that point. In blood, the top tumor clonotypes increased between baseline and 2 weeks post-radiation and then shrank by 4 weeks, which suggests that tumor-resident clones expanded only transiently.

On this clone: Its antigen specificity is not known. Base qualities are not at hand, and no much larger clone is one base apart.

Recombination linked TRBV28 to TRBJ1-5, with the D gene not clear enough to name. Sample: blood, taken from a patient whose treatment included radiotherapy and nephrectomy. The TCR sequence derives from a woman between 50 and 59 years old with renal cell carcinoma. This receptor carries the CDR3 CALGDQPQHF. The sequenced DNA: TGTGCCCTGGGCGATCAGCCCCAGCATTTT.